This T cell receptor (beta chain) was observed in a study of identical twins. Findings and caveats of the study: In cord blood, abundant beta clonotypes had fewer insertions; memory showed no trend.

The CDR3 runs 15 residues. Germline-derived CDR1 and CDR2 are MNHNS and SASEGT. TCRdb ran MiXCR on the 5' RACE reads and lists one entry per CDR3 protein. The data contain roughly 720,000 distinct CDR3 sequences, over 15% of them seen just once; the ten biggest clones take up under 15%. Concerning this clonotype itself: Its antigen is still unknown. A junction boundary mismatches the germline segment, possibly from a read error.

This sample was shared with a second study, whose subject was T cells expressing NK-cell markers. This second report adds: With an anti-gamma-delta TCR antibody, sorting in several experiments was kept to alpha-beta TCR T cells. Top CD8+ clonotypes included the dominant CD3+CD56+NKG2C+ clonotypes in five to seven donors. The leading position in the CD3+CD56-NKG2C+ fraction of four donors also went to these clonotypes.

The sequenced sample was PBMCs. The V call is TRBV6-1, the J call TRBJ1-5, with TRBD1 matching over 10 bases. The sequence was obtained from a woman between 18 and 29 years old in good health. DNA of the CDR3: TGTGCCAGCAGGGAAGGGGGGACAGGGGCTCAGCCCCAGCATTTT. It is translated as CASREGGTGAQPQHF.